This T cell receptor beta chain emerged from a study of tumor and adjacent non-tumor tissue in lung cancer. Note on this clonotype: One end of the junction fails to match germline, which may point to a read error.

The library came from three nested PCR rounds adapted from ARM-PCR protocols. Via MiXCR, TCRdb re-called the multiplex PCR reads, giving one row per CDR3 protein. Here the sample spans approximately 47,000 distinct CDR3 sequences, 55% to 65% being singletons. RNA was extracted from bulk tissue without any cell sorting. This non-tumor lung sample came from over 3 cm beyond the tumor edge. CDR3 length equals 12 residues. The germline gives CDR1 SQVTM, CDR2 ANQGSEA. This clonotype originated in a woman aged 70 to 79 with non-small cell lung cancer. Material for sequencing was distant non-tumor lung tissue. This sequence joins TRBV29-1 and TRBJ2-1, with D possibly TRBD2 on 5 matching bases. The chain's CDR3 is CSVDKSCNEQFF. CDR3 nucleotide sequence: TGTAGCGTCGATAAGTCCTGCAATGAGCAGTTCTTC.